This TCR beta chain was identified during a study of cytomegalovirus exposure and HLA in healthy donors. Study findings and constraints: In a later analysis, V- and J-gene trimming of beta chains associated with a DCLRE1C missense variant, replicated independently. There were 150 to 200 TCR beta chains listed as cytomegalovirus-associated. Using a false discovery rate of 0.05, a later analysis showed that approximately 18,000 TCR beta sequences were associated with HLA alleles. For most TCR beta V segments, an earlier analysis put the productive rate at about 90% or about 30% of the time.

The junction had 8 bases not matched to a gene; V was cut back by 2 bases and J by 7 bases. CDR1 and CDR2 (germline): MNHEY, SMNVEV (reference sequence). This CDR3 spans 14 amino acids. With regard to this clone: Its antigen is still unknown.

PCR used 60 Vbeta primers and 13 Jbeta primers. Sequenced by immunoSEQ multiplex PCR; TCRdb stores in-frame clones only, minus some. Seen here are about 140,000 clones, approximately 57% observed once, and the top ten hold roughly 1.8%. The sequence came from a male donor in good health and CMV-seronegative. The chain uses TRBV27 and TRBJ2-7; the match to TRBD1 covers 7 bases. Sequencing used PBMCs. The CDR3, as DNA: TGTGCCAGCAGTTTAGAGGGGGCGCAGTTTGAGCAGTACTTC. Its translation is CASSLEGAQFEQYF.